The 2 T cell receptor beta chains below come from one sample, sequenced in a study of tumor-infiltrating lymphocytes in primary liver carcinoma. RNA and DNA were co-extracted from approximately 20-30 mg of unsorted bulk tissue. The authors made TCR beta cDNA from 400 to 600 ng total RNA with a constant-region primer. Libraries for TCR beta were built through three nested multiplex PCR rounds, which together made up a slightly modified ARM-PCR procedure. Primers for the first two PCR rounds were TRBV1-TRBV30 forward primers and a C-beta reverse primer (approximately 10 cycles per round). MiXCR, applied by TCRdb to the multiplex PCR reads, yields one record per CDR3 protein. The sample includes approximately 47,000 distinct CDR3 sequences, 60% to 75% seen only once; the top ten take more than 25%. The sample was liver tumor tissue from sampling region 3. The subset here: tumor region T3, left-lateral pole. All receptors derive from a middle-aged man with primary liver carcinoma and hepatitis B virus infection.

The J gene is TRBJ1-2, the V gene TRBV5-1, with 12 bases fitting TRBD1. The CDR3 totals 15 residues. The ends lost 3 bases at V and 9 bases at J; junction bases unmatched: 9. CDR1 and CDR2 (germline): SGHRS, YFSETQ. The CDR3 region is CASSCGTGGSYSYTF. The CDR3 nucleotides are TGCGCCAGCAGCTGCGGGACAGGGGGCAGTTATAGCTACACCTTC.

Concerning this clonotype: No conserved phenylalanine or tryptophan is present at the end of the CDR3, so a read error is the likely explanation. Here the CDR3 DNA reads TGTGCCAACAGCCTACAGGGATTCGGCACTGAAGCTTTCCTT. This codes for CANSLQGFGTEAFL. The chain combines TRBV12-3 or TRBV12-4 with TRBJ1-1, with D perhaps TRBD1 (6 bases). This CDR3 is 14 amino acids long. Trimming took 10 bases from V and 4 from J, leaving 19 bases between them.